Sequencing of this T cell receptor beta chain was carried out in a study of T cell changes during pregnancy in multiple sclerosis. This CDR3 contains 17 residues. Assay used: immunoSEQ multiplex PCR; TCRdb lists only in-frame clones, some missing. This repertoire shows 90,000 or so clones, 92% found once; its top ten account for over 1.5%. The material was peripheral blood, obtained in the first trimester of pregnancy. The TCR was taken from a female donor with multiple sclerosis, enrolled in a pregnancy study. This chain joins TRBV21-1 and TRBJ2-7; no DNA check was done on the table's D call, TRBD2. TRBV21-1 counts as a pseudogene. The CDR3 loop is CASSKKSLAGVINEQYF. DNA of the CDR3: TGTGCCAGCAGCAAAAAGTCACTAGCGGGAGTTATCAACGAGCAGTACTTC.